This is a list of T cell receptor beta chains from one sample in a study of early T cells in non-severe SARS-CoV-2 infection. TCRdb re-analysed the 5' RACE reads in MiXCR, keeping a single row per CDR3 protein. The sample has tens of thousands of distinct CDR3 sequences, about 10% seen once; the top ten hold about 4.3%. The sequencing sample was made of whole blood. The source is an adult who was a healthcare worker with PCR-confirmed SARS-CoV-2 infection or an uninfected control (not recorded which). CDR3s include the opening cysteine and the closing phenylalanine or tryptophan. D genes are given only for firm matches. Clone size is given for some rows only: seen once, a few or many times, or a class if the clone is expanded.

d_call | clone_size | j_call | v_call | cdr3_aa | cdr3_nt
. | . | TRBJ2-2 | TRBV20-1 | CSARERDGSGELFF | TGCAGTGCTAGAGAGAGGGACGGAAGCGGGGAGCTGTTTTTT
. | . | TRBJ2-6 | TRBV2 | CASRVGSSGANVLTF | TGTGCCAGCAGGGTAGGGAGCTCTGGGGCCAACGTCCTGACTTTC
TRBD2 | few | TRBJ2-7 | TRBV7-6 | CASSLRPGLAAYEQYF | TGTGCCAGCAGCTTGCGACCGGGACTAGCGGCCTACGAGCAGTACTTC
. | few | TRBJ2-1 | TRBV2 | CASGNRGGTTYNEQFF | TGTGCCAGCGGAAACAGGGGAGGAACCACCTACAATGAGCAGTTCTTC
. | . | TRBJ1-1 | TRBV2 | CASATGDTNTEAFF | TGTGCCAGCGCAACAGGAGACACCAACACTGAAGCTTTCTTT
TRBD1 | . | TRBJ2-1 | TRBV6-1 | CASSHSRQGEQFF | TGTGCCAGCAGTCACTCACGACAGGGCGAGCAGTTCTTC
TRBD2 | few | TRBJ2-3 | TRBV20-1 | CSAGTSGSTDTQYF | TGCAGTGCTGGGACTAGCGGGAGCACAGATACGCAGTATTTT
TRBD1 | . | TRBJ1-2 | TRBV12-3/TRBV12-4 | CASSLNTGGAGYTF | TGTGCCAGCAGTTTAAACACAGGGGGCGCTGGCTACACCTTC
. | . | TRBJ2-7 | TRBV11-3 | CASSERTDYEQYF | TGTGCCAGCAGCGAGAGGACAGACTACGAGCAGTACTTC
. | many | TRBJ2-6 | TRBV7-3 | CASSSRDTSGANVLTF | TGTGCCAGCAGCTCACGCGATACCTCTGGGGCCAACGTCCTGACTTTC
TRBD2 | many | TRBJ2-7 | TRBV9 | CASSVDLAGREQYF | TGTGCCAGCAGCGTAGACCTAGCGGGGAGGGAGCAGTACTTC
. | . | TRBJ2-7 | TRBV29-1 | CSVAGPRGSYEQYF | TGCAGCGTTGCCGGCCCACGAGGCTCCTACGAGCAGTACTTC
TRBD2 | few | TRBJ2-1 | TRBV5-1 | CASSLEGLDLDEQFF | TGCGCCAGCAGCTTGGAAGGACTAGATCTCGATGAGCAGTTCTTC
TRBD2 | few | TRBJ2-1 | TRBV2 | CASSELVAGNEQFF | TGTGCCAGCAGTGAGTTGGTAGCGGGGAATGAGCAGTTCTTC
. | few | TRBJ1-1 | TRBV20-1 | CSAARGNTEAFF | TGCAGTGCTGCCCGGGGGAACACTGAAGCTTTCTTT
TRBD1 | many | TRBJ2-7 | TRBV7-9 | CASSLAESGTDYEQYF | TGTGCCAGCAGCTTAGCCGAGTCCGGGACAGACTACGAGCAGTACTTC
TRBD1 | few | TRBJ2-2 | TRBV7-3 | CASSKDRGGTGELFF | TGTGCCAGCAGCAAGGACAGGGGCGGAACCGGGGAGCTGTTTTTT
TRBD2 | many | TRBJ2-7 | TRBV20-1 | CSARLADYEQYF | TGCAGTGCTAGACTAGCGGACTACGAGCAGTACTTC
TRBD2 | . | TRBJ2-1 | TRBV27 | CASSTLGGSSYNEQFF | TGTGCCAGCAGTACCCTGGGAGGGAGCTCCTACAATGAGCAGTTCTTC
. | . | TRBJ1-1 | TRBV20-1 | CSARDRVRVSRVNTEAFF | TGCAGTGCTAGAGATCGGGTCAGGGTGTCGCGGGTGAACACTGAAGCTTTCTTT
. | few | TRBJ1-5 | TRBV6-2/TRBV6-3 | CASSLRGTNQPQHF | TGTGCCAGCAGTCTGAGAGGGACCAATCAGCCCCAGCATTTT
. | many | TRBJ2-7 | TRBV4-1 | CASSQDSEQYF | TGCGCCAGCAGCCAAGACTCTGAGCAGTACTTC
. | few | TRBJ2-5 | TRBV5-4 | CASSLGLFQETQYF | TGTGCCAGCAGCTTGGGACTATTCCAAGAGACCCAGTACTTC
. | many | TRBJ2-1 | TRBV7-6 | CATGDGVDNEQFF | TGTGCCACGGGGGACGGGGTGGACAATGAGCAGTTCTTC